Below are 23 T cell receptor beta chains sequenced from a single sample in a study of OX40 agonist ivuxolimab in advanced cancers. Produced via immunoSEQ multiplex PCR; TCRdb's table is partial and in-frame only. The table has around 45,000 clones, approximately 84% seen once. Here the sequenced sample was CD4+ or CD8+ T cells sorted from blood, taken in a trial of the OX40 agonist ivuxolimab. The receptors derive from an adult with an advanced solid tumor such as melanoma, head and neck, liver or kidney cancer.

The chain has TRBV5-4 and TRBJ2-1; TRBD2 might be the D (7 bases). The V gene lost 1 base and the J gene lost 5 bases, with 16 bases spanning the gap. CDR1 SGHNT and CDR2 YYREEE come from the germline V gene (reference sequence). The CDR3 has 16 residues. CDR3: CASSLPPPGGDNEQFF. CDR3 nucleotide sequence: TGTGCCAGCAGCTTGCCCCCCCCGGGGGGCGACAATGAGCAGTTCTTC.

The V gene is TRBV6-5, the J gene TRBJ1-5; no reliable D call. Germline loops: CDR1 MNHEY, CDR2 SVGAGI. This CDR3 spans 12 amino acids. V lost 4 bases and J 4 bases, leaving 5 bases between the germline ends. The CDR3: CASSSPNQPQHF. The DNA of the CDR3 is TGTGCCAGCAGTTCGCCTAATCAGCCCCAGCATTTT.

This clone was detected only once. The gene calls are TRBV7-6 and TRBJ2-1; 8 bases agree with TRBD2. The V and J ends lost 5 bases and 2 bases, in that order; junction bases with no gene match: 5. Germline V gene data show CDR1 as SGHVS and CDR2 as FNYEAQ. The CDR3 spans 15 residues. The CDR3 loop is CASSIKAGAYNEQFF. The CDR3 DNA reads TGTGCCAGCAGCATCAAAGCGGGGGCCTACAATGAGCAGTTCTTC.

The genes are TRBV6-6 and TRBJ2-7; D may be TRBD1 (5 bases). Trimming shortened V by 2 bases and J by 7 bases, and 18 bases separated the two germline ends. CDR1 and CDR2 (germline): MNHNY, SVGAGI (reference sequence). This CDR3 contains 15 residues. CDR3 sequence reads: CASSYPSTVPREQYF. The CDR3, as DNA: TGTGCCAGCAGTTACCCCTCGACAGTCCCGAGGGAGCAGTACTTC.

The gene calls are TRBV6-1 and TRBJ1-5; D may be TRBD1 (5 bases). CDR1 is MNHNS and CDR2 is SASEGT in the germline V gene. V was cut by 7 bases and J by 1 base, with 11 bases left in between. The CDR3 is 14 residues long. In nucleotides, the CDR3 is TGTGCCAGCACCATGCAGGGAAGCAATCAGCCCCAGCATTTT. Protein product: CASTMQGSNQPQHF.

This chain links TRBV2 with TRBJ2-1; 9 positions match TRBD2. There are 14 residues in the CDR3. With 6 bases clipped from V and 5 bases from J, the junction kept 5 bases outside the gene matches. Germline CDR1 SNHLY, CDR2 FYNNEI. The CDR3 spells CASRGVAGDNEQFF. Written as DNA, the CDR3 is TGTGCCAGCAGGGGAGTAGCGGGGGACAATGAGCAGTTCTTC. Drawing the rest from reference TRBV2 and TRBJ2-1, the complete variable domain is EPEVTQTPSHQVTQMGQEVILRCVPISNHLYFYWYRQILGQKVEFLVSFYNNEISEKSEIFDDQFSVERPDGSNFTLKIRSTKLEDSAMYFCASRGVAGDNEQFFGPGTRLTVL.

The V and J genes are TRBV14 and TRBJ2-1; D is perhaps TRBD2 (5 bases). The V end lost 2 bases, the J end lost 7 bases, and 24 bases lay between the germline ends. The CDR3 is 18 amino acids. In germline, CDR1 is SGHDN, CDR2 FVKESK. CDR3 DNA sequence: TGTGCCAGCAGCCAAAACTCCGGAGGTACTAGTTGGGGAAATGAGCAGTTCTTC. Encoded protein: CASSQNSGGTSWGNEQFF.

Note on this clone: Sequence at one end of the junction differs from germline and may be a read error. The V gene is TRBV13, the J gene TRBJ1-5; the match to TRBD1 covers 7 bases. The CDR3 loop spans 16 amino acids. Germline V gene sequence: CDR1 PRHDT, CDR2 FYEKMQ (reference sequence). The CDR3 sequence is CASSQDRAQGNFPQHF. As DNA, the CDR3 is TGCGCCAGCAGCCAAGATCGAGCACAGGGGAACTTCCCCCAGCATTTT. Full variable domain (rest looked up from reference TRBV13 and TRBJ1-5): AAGVIQSPRHLIKEKRETATLKCYPIPRHDTVYWYQQGPGQDPQFLISFYEKMQSDKGSIPDRFSAQQFSDYHSELNMSSLELGDSALYFCASSQDRAQGNFPQHFGDGTRLSIL.

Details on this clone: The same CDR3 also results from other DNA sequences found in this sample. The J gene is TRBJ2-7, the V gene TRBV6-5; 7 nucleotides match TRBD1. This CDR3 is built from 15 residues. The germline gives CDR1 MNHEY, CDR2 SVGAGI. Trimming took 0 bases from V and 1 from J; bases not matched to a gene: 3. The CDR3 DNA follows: TGTGCCAGCAGTTACTCCCCGGGACAGTCCTACGAGCAGTACTTC. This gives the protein CASSYSPGQSYEQYF.

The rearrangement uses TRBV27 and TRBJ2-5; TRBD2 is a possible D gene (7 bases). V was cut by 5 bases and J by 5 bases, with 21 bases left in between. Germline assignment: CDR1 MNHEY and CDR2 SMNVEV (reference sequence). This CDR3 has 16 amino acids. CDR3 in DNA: TGTGCCAGCAGTCCGCGACTAGGTGGGGGGGCTGAGACCCAGTACTTC. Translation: CASSPRLGGGAETQYF.

CDR3 protein: CASSGRASYEQYF. For the CDR3, the DNA is TGTGCCAGTAGCGGGAGGGCCTCCTACGAGCAGTACTTC. The chain is built from TRBV19 and TRBJ2-5; 8 bases match TRBD2. The assigned J gene may be wrong: the sequence end matches TRBJ2-7 better. There are 13 residues in the CDR3. Per the germline V gene, CDR1 is LNHDA and CDR2 is SQIVND (reference sequence).

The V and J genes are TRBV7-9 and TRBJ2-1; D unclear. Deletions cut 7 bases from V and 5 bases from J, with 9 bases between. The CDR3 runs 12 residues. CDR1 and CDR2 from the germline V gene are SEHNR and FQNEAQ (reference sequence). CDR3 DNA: TGTGCCAGCACCCCCCGTCACAATGAGCAGTTCTTC. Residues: CASTPRHNEQFF. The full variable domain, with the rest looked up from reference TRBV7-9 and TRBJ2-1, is DTGVSQNPRHKITKRGQNVTFRCDPISEHNRLYWYRQTLGQGPEFLTYFQNEAQLEKSRLLSDRFSAERPKGSFSTLEIQRTEQGDSAMYLCASTPRHNEQFFGPGTRLTVL.

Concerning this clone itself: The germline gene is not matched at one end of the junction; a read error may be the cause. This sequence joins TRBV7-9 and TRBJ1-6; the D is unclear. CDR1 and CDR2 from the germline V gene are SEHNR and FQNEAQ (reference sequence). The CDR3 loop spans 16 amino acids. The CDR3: CASSFGRSSYNPPLHF. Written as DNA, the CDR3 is TGTGCCAGCAGCTTTGGACGGAGCTCCTATAATCCACCCCTCCACTTT.

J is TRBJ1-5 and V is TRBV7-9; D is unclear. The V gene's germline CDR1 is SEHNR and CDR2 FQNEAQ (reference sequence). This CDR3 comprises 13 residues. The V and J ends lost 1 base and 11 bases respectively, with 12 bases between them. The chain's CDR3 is CASSLGVEGTQHF. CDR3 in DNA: TGTGCCAGCAGCTTAGGGGTGGAGGGCACCCAGCATTTT.

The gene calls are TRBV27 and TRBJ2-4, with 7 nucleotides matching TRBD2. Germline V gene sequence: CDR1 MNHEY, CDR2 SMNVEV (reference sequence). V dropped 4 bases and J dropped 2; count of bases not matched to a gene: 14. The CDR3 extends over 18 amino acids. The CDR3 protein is CASSSPSGTLGTKNIQYF. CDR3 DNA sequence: TGTGCCAGCAGTTCCCCTAGCGGTACCTTGGGGACCAAAAACATTCAGTACTTC.

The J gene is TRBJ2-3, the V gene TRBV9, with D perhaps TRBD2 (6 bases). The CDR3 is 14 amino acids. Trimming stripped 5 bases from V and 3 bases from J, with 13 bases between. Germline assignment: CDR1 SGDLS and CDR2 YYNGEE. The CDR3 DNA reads TGTGCCAGCAGAGCCGCGGGGCTTACAGATACGCAGTATTTT. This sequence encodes CASRAAGLTDTQYF.

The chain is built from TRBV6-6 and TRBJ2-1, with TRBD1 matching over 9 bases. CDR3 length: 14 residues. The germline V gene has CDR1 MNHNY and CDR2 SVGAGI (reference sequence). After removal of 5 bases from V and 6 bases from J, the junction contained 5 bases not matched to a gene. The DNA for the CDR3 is TGTGCCAGCAGTCCGGGACAGGGTAGCAATGAGCAGTTCTTC. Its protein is CASSPGQGSNEQFF.

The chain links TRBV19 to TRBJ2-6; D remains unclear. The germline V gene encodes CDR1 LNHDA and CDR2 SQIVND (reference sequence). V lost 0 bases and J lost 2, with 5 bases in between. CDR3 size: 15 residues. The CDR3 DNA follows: TGTGCCAGTAGTATAGATCCTCCTGGGGCCAACGTCCTGACTTTC. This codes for CASSIDPPGANVLTF.

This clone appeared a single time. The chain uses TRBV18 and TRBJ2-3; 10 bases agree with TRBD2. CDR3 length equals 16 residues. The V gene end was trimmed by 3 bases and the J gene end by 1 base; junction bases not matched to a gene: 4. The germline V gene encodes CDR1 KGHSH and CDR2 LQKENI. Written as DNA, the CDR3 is TGTGCCAGCTCACCTCTTAGCGGGGGGCGCACAGATACGCAGTATTTT. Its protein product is CASSPLSGGRTDTQYF. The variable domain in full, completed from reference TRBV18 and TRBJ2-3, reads NAGVMQNPRHLVRRRGQEARLRCSPMKGHSHVYWYRQLPEEGLKFMVYLQKENIIDESGMPKERFSAEFPKEGPSILRIQQVVRGDSAAYFCASSPLSGGRTDTQYFGPGTRLTVL.

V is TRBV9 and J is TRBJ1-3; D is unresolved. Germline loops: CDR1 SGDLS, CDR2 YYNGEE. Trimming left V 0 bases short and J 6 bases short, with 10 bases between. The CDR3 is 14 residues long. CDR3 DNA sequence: TGTGCCAGCAGCGTAGCCCCGACAACAAACACCATATATTTT. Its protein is CASSVAPTTNTIYF. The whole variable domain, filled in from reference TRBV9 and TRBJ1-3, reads DSGVTQTPKHLITATGQRVTLRCSPRSGDLSVYWYQQSLDQGLQFLIQYYNGEERAKGNILERFSAQQFPDLHSELNLSSLELGDSALYFCASSVAPTTNTIYFGEGSWLTVV.

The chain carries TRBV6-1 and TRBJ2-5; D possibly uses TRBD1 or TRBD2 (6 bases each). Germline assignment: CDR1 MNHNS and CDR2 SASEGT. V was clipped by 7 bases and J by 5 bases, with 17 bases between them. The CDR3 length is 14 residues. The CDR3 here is CASTWGAKRETQYF. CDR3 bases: TGTGCCAGCACGTGGGGGGCCAAGAGGGAGACCCAGTACTTC.

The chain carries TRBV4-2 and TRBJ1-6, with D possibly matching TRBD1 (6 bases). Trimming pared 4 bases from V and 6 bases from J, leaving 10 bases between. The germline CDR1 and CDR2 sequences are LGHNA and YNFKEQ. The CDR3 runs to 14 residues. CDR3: CASSPRGSNSPLHF. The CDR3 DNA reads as TGTGCCAGCAGCCCCAGGGGTTCTAATTCACCCCTCCACTTT.

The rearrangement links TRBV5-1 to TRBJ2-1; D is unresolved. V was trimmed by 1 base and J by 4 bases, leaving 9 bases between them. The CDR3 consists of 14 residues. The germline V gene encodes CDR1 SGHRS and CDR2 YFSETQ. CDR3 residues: CASSLSAVYNEQFF. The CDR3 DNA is TGCGCCAGCAGCTTGAGCGCAGTATACAATGAGCAGTTCTTC.